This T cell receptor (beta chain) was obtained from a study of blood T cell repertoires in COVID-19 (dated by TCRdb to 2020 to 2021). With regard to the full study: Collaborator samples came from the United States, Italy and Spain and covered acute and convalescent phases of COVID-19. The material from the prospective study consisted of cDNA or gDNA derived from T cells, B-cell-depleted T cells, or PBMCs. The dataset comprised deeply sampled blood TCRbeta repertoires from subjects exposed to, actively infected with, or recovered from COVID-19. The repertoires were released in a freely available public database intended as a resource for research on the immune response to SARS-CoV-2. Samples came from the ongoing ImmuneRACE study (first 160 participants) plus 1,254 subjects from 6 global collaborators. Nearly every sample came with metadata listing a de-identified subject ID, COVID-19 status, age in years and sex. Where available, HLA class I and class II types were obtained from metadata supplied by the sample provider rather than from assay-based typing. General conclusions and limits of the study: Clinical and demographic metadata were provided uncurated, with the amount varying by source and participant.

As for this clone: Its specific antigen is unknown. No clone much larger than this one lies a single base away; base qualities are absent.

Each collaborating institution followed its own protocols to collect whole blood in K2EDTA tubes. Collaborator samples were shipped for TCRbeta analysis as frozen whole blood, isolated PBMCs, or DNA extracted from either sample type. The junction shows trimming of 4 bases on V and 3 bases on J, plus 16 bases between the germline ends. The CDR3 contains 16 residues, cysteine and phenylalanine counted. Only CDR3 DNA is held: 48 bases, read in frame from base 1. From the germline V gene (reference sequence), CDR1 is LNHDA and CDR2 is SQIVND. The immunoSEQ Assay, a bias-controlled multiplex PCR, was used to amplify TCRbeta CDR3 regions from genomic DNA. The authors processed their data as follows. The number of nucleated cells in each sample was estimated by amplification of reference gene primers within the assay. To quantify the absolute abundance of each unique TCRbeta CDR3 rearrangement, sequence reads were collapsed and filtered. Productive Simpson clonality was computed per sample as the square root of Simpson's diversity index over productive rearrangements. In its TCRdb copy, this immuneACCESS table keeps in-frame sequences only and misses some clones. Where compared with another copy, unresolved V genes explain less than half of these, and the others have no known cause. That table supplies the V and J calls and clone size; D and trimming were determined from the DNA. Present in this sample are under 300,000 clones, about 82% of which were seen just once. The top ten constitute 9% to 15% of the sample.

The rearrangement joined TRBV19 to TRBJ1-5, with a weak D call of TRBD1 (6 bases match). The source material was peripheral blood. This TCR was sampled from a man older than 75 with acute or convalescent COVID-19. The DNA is TGTGCCAGTAGTACACAGGGACCACAGAACAATCAGCCCCAGCATTTT. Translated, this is CASSTQGPQNNQPQHF.